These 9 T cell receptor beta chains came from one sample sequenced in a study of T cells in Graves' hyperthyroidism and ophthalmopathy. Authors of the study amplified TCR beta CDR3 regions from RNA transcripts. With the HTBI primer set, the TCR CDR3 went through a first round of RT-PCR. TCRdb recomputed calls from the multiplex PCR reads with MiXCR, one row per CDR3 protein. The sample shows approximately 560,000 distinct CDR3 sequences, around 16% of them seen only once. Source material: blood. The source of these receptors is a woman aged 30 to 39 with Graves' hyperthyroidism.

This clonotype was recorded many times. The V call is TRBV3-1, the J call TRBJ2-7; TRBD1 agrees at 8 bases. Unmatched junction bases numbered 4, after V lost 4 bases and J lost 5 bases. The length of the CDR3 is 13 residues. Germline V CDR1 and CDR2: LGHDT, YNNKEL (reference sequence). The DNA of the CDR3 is TGTGCCAGCAGCCCGACAGGGGTTAACGAGCAGTACTTC. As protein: CASSPTGVNEQYF.

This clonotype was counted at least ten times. The CDR3, as DNA: TGTGCCAGCAGTTCCGGACAGGGACCAGGAAACACCATATATTTT. It specifies CASSSGQGPGNTIYF. The genes are TRBV12-3 or TRBV12-4 and TRBJ1-3, with 8 bases identical to TRBD1. The CDR3 loop spans 15 amino acids. V was clipped by 4 bases and J by 4 bases; unmatched bases: 6.

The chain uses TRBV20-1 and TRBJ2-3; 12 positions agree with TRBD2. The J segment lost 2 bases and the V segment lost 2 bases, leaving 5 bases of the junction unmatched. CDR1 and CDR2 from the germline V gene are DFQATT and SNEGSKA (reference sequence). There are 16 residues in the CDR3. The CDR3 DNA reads TGCAGTGCTAGACTGCGACTAGCGGGAGTCACAGATACGCAGTATTTT. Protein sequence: CSARLRLAGVTDTQYF.

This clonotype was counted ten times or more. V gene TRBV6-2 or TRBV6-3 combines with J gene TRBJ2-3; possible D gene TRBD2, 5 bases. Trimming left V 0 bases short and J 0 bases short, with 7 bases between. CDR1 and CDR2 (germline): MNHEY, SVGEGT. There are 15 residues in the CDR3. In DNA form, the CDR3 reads TGTGCCAGCAGTTACTCGGCGGGTAGCACAGATACGCAGTATTTT. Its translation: CASSYSAGSTDTQYF.

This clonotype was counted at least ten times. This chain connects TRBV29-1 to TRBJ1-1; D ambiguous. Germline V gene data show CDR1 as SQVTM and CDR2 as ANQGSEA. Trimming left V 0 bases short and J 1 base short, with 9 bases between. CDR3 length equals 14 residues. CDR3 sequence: CSVEDRGKNTEAFF. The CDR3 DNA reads TGCAGCGTTGAAGACCGAGGGAAGAACACTGAAGCTTTCTTT.

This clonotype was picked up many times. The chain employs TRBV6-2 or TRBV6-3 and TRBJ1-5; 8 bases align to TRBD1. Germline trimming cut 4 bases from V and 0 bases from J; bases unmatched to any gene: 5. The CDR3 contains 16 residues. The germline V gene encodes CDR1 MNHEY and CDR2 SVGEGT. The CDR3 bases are TGTGCCAGCAGTTCCTGGACAGGGAATAGCAATCAGCCCCAGCATTTT. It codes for CASSSWTGNSNQPQHF.

The DNA of the CDR3 is TGTGCCAGTAGTAGGGGAGCGGGAGGGCCCCCAGATACGCAGTATTTT. Encoded protein: CASSRGAGGPPDTQYF. V and J are TRBV19 and TRBJ2-3; 10 bases are shared with TRBD2. Germline V gene lookup returns CDR1 LNHDA and CDR2 SQIVND (reference sequence). The CDR3 runs to 16 residues. J gave up 4 bases and V 4 bases, and 8 bases lay outside the gene matches.

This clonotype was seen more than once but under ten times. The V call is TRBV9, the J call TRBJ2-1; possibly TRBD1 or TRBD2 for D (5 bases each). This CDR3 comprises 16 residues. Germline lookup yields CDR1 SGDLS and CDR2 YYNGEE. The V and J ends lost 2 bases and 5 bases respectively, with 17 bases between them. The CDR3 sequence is CASSVLPGPGHNEQFF. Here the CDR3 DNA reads TGTGCCAGCAGCGTTCTCCCGGGTCCGGGGCACAATGAGCAGTTCTTC.

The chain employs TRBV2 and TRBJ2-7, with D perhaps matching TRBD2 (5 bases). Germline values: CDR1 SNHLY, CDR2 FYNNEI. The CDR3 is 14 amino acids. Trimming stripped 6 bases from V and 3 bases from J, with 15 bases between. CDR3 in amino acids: CASRVPGFYYEQYF. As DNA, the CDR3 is TGTGCCAGCAGGGTGCCGGGATTCTACTACGAGCAGTACTTC.